These 22 T cell receptor beta chains were all obtained from the same sample, sequenced in a study of beta chain features in type 1 diabetes. The authors reverse transcribed all of the isolated RNA, so sequencing captured expressed TCRB transcripts. Measured with immunoSEQ multiplex PCR; TCRdb has only the in-frame clones, and not every one. The sample shows approximately 100,000 clones, approximately 30% of them seen only once. Study-level results: There was a moderate but significant shortening of TCRB CDR3s in all four CD4+ subsets of Type 1 diabetes patients.

No antigen has been assigned to these receptors. Sequencing was carried out using central memory CD4+ T cells from blood. The origin of the receptors is a woman between 18 and 30 years old with type 1 diabetes.

In this sample, this clone turned up a few times. V usage is TRBV29-1 and J usage is TRBJ1-2; a possible D gene is TRBD1 (6 bases). The germline V gene has CDR1 SQVTM and CDR2 ANQGSEA. The germline V and J ends were trimmed by 6 bases and 4 bases, with 15 bases remaining between them. The CDR3 totals 13 residues. CDR3 DNA sequence: TGCAGCGTCTCCCAAGCACAGGGCTATGGCTACACCTTC. It encodes CSVSQAQGYGYTF.

The chain has TRBV11-2 and TRBJ2-7; TRBD1 matches 7 bases. Germline trimming cut 1 base from V and 2 bases from J; bases unmatched to any gene: 2. Germline lookup yields CDR1 SGHAT and CDR2 FQNNGV. The CDR3 length is 14 residues. CDR3 sequence reads: CASSLGQGTYEQYF. The CDR3, as DNA: TGTGCCAGCAGCTTAGGACAGGGTACCTACGAGCAGTACTTC.

The rearrangement links TRBV28 to TRBJ2-7, with D perhaps matching TRBD1 (5 bases). Per germline, CDR1 MDHEN and CDR2 SYDVKM. Trimming shortened V by 2 bases and J by 6 bases, and 17 bases separated the two germline ends. This CDR3 spans 15 amino acids. The chain's CDR3 is CASSLGSWQGAEQYF. CDR3 nucleotides: TGTGCCAGCAGTTTAGGATCCTGGCAGGGTGCCGAGCAGTACTTC.

The chain combines TRBV9 with TRBJ2-3; possibly TRBD1 for D (6 bases). The V gene lost 0 bases and the J gene lost 1 base, with 12 bases spanning the gap. This CDR3 is built from 16 residues. CDR1 is SGDLS, CDR2 YYNGEE, per germline. The CDR3 sequence: CASSVEGGGGTDTQYF. As DNA, the CDR3 is TGTGCCAGCAGCGTAGAAGGGGGTGGCGGCACAGATACGCAGTATTTT.

The chain carries TRBV7-2 and TRBJ2-3, with 8 bases that match TRBD1. Per germline, CDR1 SGHTA and CDR2 FQGNSA. J was trimmed by 5 bases and V by 3 bases; bases with no gene match: 7. CDR3 size: 15 residues. In nucleotides, the CDR3 is TGTGCCAGCAGCTTCCTTGGACAGGGTGGAGATACGCAGTATTTT. This codes for CASSFLGQGGDTQYF.

This clone was recorded a few times. The chain recombines TRBV14 with TRBJ2-2; 7 bases fit TRBD1. V dropped 4 bases and J dropped 5; count of bases not matched to a gene: 7. The CDR3 spans 15 residues. Germline CDR1 and CDR2: SGHDN and FVKESK. CDR3 region: CASSPRGRITGELFF. In nucleotides, the CDR3 is TGTGCCAGCAGCCCGAGGGGGCGAATAACCGGGGAGCTGTTTTTT. Looking up the rest from reference TRBV14 and TRBJ2-2 gives the full variable domain: EAGVTQFPSHSVIEKGQTVTLRCDPISGHDNLYWYRRVMGKEIKFLLHFVKESKQDESGMPNNRFLAERTGGTYSTLKVQPAELEDSGVYFCASSPRGRITGELFFGEGSRLTVL.

This clone has only a few counts. The chain uses TRBV29-1 and TRBJ1-2; tentative D call: TRBD1 (5 bases). Per germline, CDR1 SQVTM and CDR2 ANQGSEA. The CDR3 contains 12 residues. V was clipped by 6 bases and J by 3 bases, with 11 bases between them. The CDR3 sequence: CSVGDLYYGYTF. The CDR3 DNA is TGCAGCGTGGGGGACTTATACTATGGCTACACCTTC.

This clone was observed a handful of times. This sequence joins TRBV7-9 and TRBJ2-5; the D gene is possibly TRBD1 (5 bases). Trimming left V 3 bases short and J 5 bases short, with 13 bases between. The CDR3 runs to 14 residues. Germline V gives CDR1 SEHNR, CDR2 FQNEAQ (reference sequence). This CDR3 is CASSFAQGRETQYF. The CDR3 nucleotides are TGTGCCAGCAGCTTCGCTCAGGGTCGGGAGACCCAGTACTTC.

The chain joins TRBV6-6 to TRBJ1-5; D might be TRBD1 (6 bases). Germline V gene data show CDR1 as MNHNY and CDR2 as SVGAGI (reference sequence). The CDR3 consists of 15 residues. Trimming removed 2 bases from V and 4 bases from J, with 12 bases in between. The CDR3 DNA follows: TGTGCCAGCAGTTACGTGACAGGAGCAAATCAGCCCCAGCATTTT. Residues: CASSYVTGANQPQHF.

This clone was counted a few times. This chain uses TRBV15 with TRBJ1-2; D may be TRBD1 (5 bases). The V end lost 2 bases, the J end lost 4 bases, and 8 bases lay between the germline ends. Germline lookup yields CDR1 LNHNV and CDR2 YYDKDF (reference sequence). CDR3 length: 13 amino acids. The CDR3 bases are TGTGCCACCAGCAGATCTGACAGCTATGGCTACACCTTC. Residues: CATSRSDSYGYTF.

This chain joins TRBV6-1 and TRBJ2-5; D call uncertain. With the DNA end fitting TRBJ2-7 better, the J assignment may be wrong. This CDR3 has 13 amino acids. Germline V gives CDR1 MNHNS, CDR2 SASEGT. CDR3: CASSEVTLYEQYF. CDR3 bases: TGTGCCAGCAGTGAAGTGACTCTCTACGAGCAGTACTTC.

The chain employs TRBV25-1 and TRBJ2-7; tentative D call: TRBD1 (6 bases). The V gene lost 6 bases and the J gene lost 4 bases, with 13 bases spanning the gap. CDR3 length equals 13 residues. In germline, CDR1 is MGHDK, CDR2 SYGVNS. The CDR3 sequence: CASRTGTEYEQYF. The CDR3 bases are TGTGCCAGCAGGACAGGTACCGAGTACGAGCAGTACTTC.

The genes are TRBV4-2 and TRBJ1-1, with 7 bases lining up with TRBD1. V was pared by 2 bases and J by 3 bases, with 0 bases of the junction left unmatched. The CDR3 has 13 amino acids. Per the germline V gene, CDR1 is LGHNA and CDR2 is YNFKEQ. The CDR3 region is CASSQQGDTEAFF. The CDR3 nucleotides are TGTGCCAGCAGCCAACAGGGGGACACTGAAGCTTTCTTT.

This clone occurred a few times. The chain is built from TRBV7-2 and TRBJ2-7; no reliable D call. Trimming stripped 5 bases from V and 2 bases from J, with 10 bases between. Germline V CDR1 and CDR2: SGHTA, FQGNSA. The CDR3 contains 13 residues. The CDR3 region has the DNA TGTGCCAGCAGCCCCCGTTCCCCCTACGAGCAGTACTTC. Protein: CASSPRSPYEQYF.

This clone has just one count. The V call is TRBV5-1, the J call TRBJ2-5; 10 bases line up with TRBD1. In germline, CDR1 is SGHRS, CDR2 YFSETQ. The CDR3 runs to 14 residues. Trimming removed 4 bases from V and 4 bases from J; junction bases left unmatched: 4. The CDR3 sequence: CASSLGQGGETQYF. In nucleotides, the CDR3 is TGCGCCAGCAGCCTAGGACAGGGGGGAGAGACCCAGTACTTC.

This chain uses TRBV6-5 with TRBJ1-5; 9 bases line up with TRBD1. With 4 bases clipped from V and 6 bases from J, the junction kept 7 bases outside the gene matches. There are 15 residues in the CDR3. Per the germline V gene, CDR1 is MNHEY and CDR2 is SVGAGI. CDR3 coding DNA: TGTGCCAGCAGTTCCCGGGACAGGGACACTCAGCCCCAGCATTTT. Its protein is CASSSRDRDTQPQHF.

This chain joins TRBV7-3 and TRBJ2-6; D is possibly TRBD2 (5 bases). The V gene's germline CDR1 is SGHTA and CDR2 FQGTGA. The CDR3 spans 17 residues. Trimming took off 0 bases at V and 0 bases at J, with 9 bases between the two ends. The CDR3 DNA follows: TGTGCCAGCAGCTTAACGAGCGGAAACTCTGGGGCCAACGTCCTGACTTTC. This translates into CASSLTSGNSGANVLTF.

In this sample, this clone turned up a few times. This sequence joins TRBV27 and TRBJ2-5, with TRBD1 matching 7 bases. Losses at the gene ends were 6 bases for V and 5 bases for J; bases not matched to a gene: 9. CDR1 MNHEY and CDR2 SMNVEV come from the germline V gene (reference sequence). CDR3 length equals 14 residues. CDR3 DNA: TGTGCCAGCAGAAGACAGGGCATGGGGGAGACCCAGTACTTC. This gives the protein CASRRQGMGETQYF.

The CDR3 loop is CAIGGGGTDTQYF. CDR3 in DNA: TGTGCCATCGGGGGGGGCGGCACAGATACGCAGTATTTT. The rearrangement joins TRBV10-3 to TRBJ2-3; maybe TRBD2 (7 bases). V lost 8 bases and J 1 base, leaving 10 bases between the germline ends. The length of the CDR3 is 13 residues. Germline assignment: CDR1 ENHRY and CDR2 SYGVKD.

This chain uses TRBV5-1 with TRBJ1-2; TRBD1 might be the D (6 bases). This CDR3 spans 14 amino acids. Trimming pared 6 bases from V and 6 bases from J, leaving 18 bases between. Germline V CDR1 and CDR2: SGHRS, YFSETQ. This chain's CDR3 is CASTSGRGLHGYTF. The CDR3, as DNA: TGCGCCAGCACATCGGGCAGGGGTCTACATGGCTACACCTTC.

This rearrangement joins TRBV5-4 to TRBJ2-1; 13 positions match TRBD2. With 5 bases clipped from V and 7 bases from J, the junction kept 0 bases outside the gene matches. The CDR3 loop spans 13 amino acids. The germline gives CDR1 SGHNT, CDR2 YYREEE (reference sequence). The CDR3 spells CASRGLAGNEQFF. The CDR3 bases are TGTGCCAGCAGGGGACTAGCGGGAAATGAGCAGTTCTTC.

In its sample, this clone was seen a few times. This chain connects TRBV13 to TRBJ1-5, with 12 bases that match TRBD1. Trimming at V came to 3 bases and at J to 1 base, leaving 1 base not matched to a gene. Germline V CDR1 and CDR2: PRHDT, FYEKMQ (reference sequence). The CDR3 has 16 residues. CDR3 region: CASSLGQGASNQPQHF. The CDR3 DNA sequence: TGTGCCAGCAGCTTGGGACAGGGGGCAAGCAATCAGCCCCAGCATTTT.